This TCR beta chain was found in a study of early stage breast cancer tumors (dated by TCRdb to about 2017). About the investigation overall: Of the roughly 15 invasive breast tumors, twelve were found to be estrogen receptor-positive, progesterone receptor-positive and HER2-negative. On average, each sample had roughly 9.9-fold read coverage. The samples as a whole yielded 2 million to 3 million detected templates, corresponding to 1,100,000 or so unique clonotypes. Of the roughly twelve ER+/PR+/HER2- tumors, eight were classified as invasive ductal carcinomas and four as invasive lobular carcinomas.

Each sample was amplified in two independent genomic DNA replicates, using approximately 550 ng for blood and roughly 1.5 ug for tumor or normal breast. TCRB sequencing of genomic DNA was carried out with the ImmunoSeq Intro kit according to the manufacturer's instructions. Multiplex PCR ran about 29 cycles with proprietary primers and spike-in control sequences for absolute quantification. An 87-bp fragment spanning the CDR3 and flanking V and J genes was sequenced with single-end 150-bp reads. Each lane of an Illumina MiSeq running version 3.0 chemistry carried seven multiplexed samples, with two replicates apiece. Under the source paper's analysis protocol: The vendor's proprietary pipeline handled the raw data processing, merging both replicates into a single result for each sample. Productive rearrangements sharing the V-gene family, CDR3 amino acid sequence and J-gene segment were defined as clonotypes. To compute clonality, the normalized Shannon entropy (Pielou evenness) of TCRB abundances was subtracted from 1. T cell density was estimated by dividing total templates by the number of input cells inferred from the DNA input amount. Total repertoire diversity and clonality were estimated with Recon using default parameters. A clonotype counted as tumor-enriched if its abundance in tumor exceeded 0.1% and was at least 32-fold higher than its abundance in normal breast. This is the immuneACCESS table as TCRdb keeps it, with only in-frame sequences that have V and J called. A part of the clones is gone; compared with another copy, unresolved V genes explain less than half, and the rest is unexplained. V, J and clone size are taken as reported in that table, and D and trimming were inferred from the DNA itself. The sample profile shows more than 55,000 clones; roughly 80% of them were found once. 3.4% of the sample is in the top ten clones.

The study profiled bulk TCR beta-chain repertoires in matched peripheral blood, tumor and adjacent normal breast tissue taken from some 17 patients with early-stage breast cancer. Before surgery, about 4.5-10 mL of whole blood was collected in EDTA tubes and processed within 2 hours. Ficoll-Paque centrifugation in SepMate-50 tubes was used to isolate peripheral blood mononuclear cells. PBMCs were cryopreserved in aliquots of roughly 1.8 to 4.5 million cells in around 90% FBS with around 10% DMSO and kept in liquid nitrogen. Genomic DNA was extracted with the Qiagen AllPrep DNA/RNA Mini kit. To note about this clone: Its specific antigen is unknown. Nothing much larger sits one base from this clone, and base qualities are not available.

CDR1 and CDR2, looked up from the germline V gene, are SGDLS and YYNGEE. The V end loses 0 bases and the J end loses 5 bases, and a stretch of 12 bases separates them. Spanning cysteine to phenylalanine, the CDR3 consists of 15 amino acids. Here the CDR3 DNA is all that survives: 45 bases in frame from base 1. The study at large found these results: Greater similarity was observed between blood and normal breast repertoires than between blood and tumor repertoires, and tumor was distinguished from normal in about 85% of the 16 patients when each tissue was compared with blood. Because the cohort was small, a breakdown by tumor subtype could not be done. Enriched TCRB sequences shared across patients were mostly commonly generated sequences, unlikely to play an important role in the tumor microenvironment. Chain pairing and functional markers such as CD4, CD8 and FOXP3 were missed by bulk genomic DNA sequencing of unsorted cells. Approximately 2.5-fold higher T cell density and higher clonality were observed in tumors than in adjacent normal breast tissue.

The sequenced material came from blood. The receptor was derived from a person aged 30 to 40 with breast cancer. The chain links TRBV9 with TRBJ1-5; matching of 5 bases hints at TRBD1 as the D gene. CDR3 region: CASSVGGSGDQPQHF. The nucleotide sequence reads TGTGCCAGCAGCGTAGGGGGCTCTGGGGATCAGCCCCAGCATTTT.